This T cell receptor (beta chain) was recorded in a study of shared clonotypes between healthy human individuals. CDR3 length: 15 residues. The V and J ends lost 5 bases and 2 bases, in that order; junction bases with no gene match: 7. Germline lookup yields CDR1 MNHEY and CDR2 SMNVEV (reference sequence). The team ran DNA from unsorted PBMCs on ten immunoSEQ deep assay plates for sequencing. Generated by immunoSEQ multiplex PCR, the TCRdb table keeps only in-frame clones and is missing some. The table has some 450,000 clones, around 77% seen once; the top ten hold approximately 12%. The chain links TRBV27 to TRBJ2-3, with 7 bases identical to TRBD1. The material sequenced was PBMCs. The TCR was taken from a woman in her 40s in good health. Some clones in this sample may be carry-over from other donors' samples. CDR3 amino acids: CASSHWDRPTDTQYF. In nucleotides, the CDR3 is TGTGCCAGCAGTCACTGGGACAGACCCACAGATACGCAGTATTTT.